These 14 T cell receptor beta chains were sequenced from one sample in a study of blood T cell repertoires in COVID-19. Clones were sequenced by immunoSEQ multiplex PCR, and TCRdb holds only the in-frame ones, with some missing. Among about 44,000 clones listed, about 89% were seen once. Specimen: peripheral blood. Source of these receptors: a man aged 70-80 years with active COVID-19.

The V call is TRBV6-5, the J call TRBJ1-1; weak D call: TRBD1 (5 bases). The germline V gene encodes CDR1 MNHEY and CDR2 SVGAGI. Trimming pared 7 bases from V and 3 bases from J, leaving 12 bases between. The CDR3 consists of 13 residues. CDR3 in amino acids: CASKRGPDTEAFF. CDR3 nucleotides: TGTGCCAGCAAAAGGGGTCCGGACACTGAAGCTTTCTTT.

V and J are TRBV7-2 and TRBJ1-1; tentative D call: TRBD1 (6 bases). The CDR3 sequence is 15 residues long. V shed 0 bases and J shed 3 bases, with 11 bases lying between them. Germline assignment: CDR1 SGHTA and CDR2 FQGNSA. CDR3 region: CASSLARGRHTEAFF. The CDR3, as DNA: TGTGCCAGCAGCTTAGCGCGGGGGCGGCACACTGAAGCTTTCTTT. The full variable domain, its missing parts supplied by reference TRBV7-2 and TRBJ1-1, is GAGVSQSPSNKVTEKGKDVELRCDPISGHTALYWYRQSLGQGLEFLIYFQGNSAPDKSGLPSDRFSAERTGGSVSTLTIQRTQQEDSAVYLCASSLARGRHTEAFFGQGTRLTVV.

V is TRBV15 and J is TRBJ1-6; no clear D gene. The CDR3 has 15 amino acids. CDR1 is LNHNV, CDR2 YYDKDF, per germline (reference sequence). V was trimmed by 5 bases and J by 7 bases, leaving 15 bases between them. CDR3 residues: CATSARRQTNSPLHF. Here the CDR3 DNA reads TGTGCCACCAGCGCCCGCCGGCAGACAAATTCACCCCTCCACTTT. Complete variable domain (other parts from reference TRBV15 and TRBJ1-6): DAMVIQNPRYQVTQFGKPVTLSCSQTLNHNVMYWYQQKSSQAPKLLFHYYDKDFNNEADTPDNFQSRRPNTSFCFLDIRSPGLGDTAMYLCATSARRQTNSPLHFGNGTRLTVT.

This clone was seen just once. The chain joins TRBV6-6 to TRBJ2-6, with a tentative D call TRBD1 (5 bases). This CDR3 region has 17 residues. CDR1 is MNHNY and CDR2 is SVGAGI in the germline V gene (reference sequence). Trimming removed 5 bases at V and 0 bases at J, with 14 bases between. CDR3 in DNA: TGTGCCAGCAGTCTCCAGGGTACCCGCTCTGGGGCCAACGTCCTGACTTTC. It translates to CASSLQGTRSGANVLTF.

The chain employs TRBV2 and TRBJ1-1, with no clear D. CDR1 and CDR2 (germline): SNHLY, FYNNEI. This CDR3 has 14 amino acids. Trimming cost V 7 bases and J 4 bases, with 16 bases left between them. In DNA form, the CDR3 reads TGTGCCAGCAAGGCAGGTCAAGGGAGCACTGAAGCTTTCTTT. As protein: CASKAGQGSTEAFF.

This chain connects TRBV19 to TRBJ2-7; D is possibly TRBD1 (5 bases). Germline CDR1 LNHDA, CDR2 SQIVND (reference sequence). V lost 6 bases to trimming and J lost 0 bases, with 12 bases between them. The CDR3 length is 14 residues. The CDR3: CASSLQANSYEQYF. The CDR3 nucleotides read TGTGCCAGTAGCCTACAGGCAAACTCCTACGAGCAGTACTTC.

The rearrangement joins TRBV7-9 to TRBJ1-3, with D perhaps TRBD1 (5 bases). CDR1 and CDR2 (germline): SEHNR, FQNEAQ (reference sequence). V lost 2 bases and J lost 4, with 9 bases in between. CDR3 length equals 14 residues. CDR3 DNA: TGTGCCAGCAGCTTACAGGGAGGAGGAAACACCATATATTTT. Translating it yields CASSLQGGGNTIYF.

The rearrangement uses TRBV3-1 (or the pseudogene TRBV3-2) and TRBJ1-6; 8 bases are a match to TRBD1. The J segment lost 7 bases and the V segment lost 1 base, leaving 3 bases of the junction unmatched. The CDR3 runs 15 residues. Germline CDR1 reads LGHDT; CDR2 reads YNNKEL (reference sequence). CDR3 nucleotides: TGTGCCAGCAGCCAAGCAGGACAGGGCAATTCACCCCTCCACTTT. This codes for CASSQAGQGNSPLHF.

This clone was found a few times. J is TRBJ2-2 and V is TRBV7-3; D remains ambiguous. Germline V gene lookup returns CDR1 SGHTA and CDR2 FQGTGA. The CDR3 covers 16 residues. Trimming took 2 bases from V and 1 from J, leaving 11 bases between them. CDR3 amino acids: CASSLGTEQNTGELFF. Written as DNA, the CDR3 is TGTGCCAGCAGCTTAGGTACAGAACAGAACACCGGGGAGCTGTTTTTT.

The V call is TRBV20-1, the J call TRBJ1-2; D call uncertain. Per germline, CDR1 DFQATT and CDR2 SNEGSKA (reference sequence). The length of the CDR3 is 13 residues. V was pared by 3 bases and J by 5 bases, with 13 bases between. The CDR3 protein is CSASVEAGYGYTF. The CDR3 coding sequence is TGCAGTGCTAGTGTAGAGGCGGGGTATGGCTACACCTTC.

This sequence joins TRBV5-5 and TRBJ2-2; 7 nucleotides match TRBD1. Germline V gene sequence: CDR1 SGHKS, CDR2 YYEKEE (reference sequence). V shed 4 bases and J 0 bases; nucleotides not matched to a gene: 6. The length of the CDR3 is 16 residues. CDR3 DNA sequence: TGTGCCAGCAGCGGAATAGGGGGCGCGAACACCGGGGAGCTGTTTTTT. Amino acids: CASSGIGGANTGELFF. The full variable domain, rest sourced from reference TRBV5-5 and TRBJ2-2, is DAGVTQSPTHLIKTRGQQVTLRCSPISGHKSVSWYQQVLGQGPQFIFQYYEKEERGRGNFPDRFSARQFPNYSSELNVNALLLGDSALYLCASSGIGGANTGELFFGEGSRLTVL.

The CDR3 spells CASRQQGSSGANVLTF. CDR3 in DNA: TGTGCCAGCAGGCAACAGGGGAGCTCTGGGGCCAACGTCCTGACTTTC. The chain combines TRBV5-6 with TRBJ2-6, with TRBD1 matching over 7 bases. The CDR3 has 16 amino acids. Looked up from germline, CDR1 is SGHDT and CDR2 is YYEEEE. Trimming at V came to 5 bases and at J to 0 bases, leaving 5 bases not matched to a gene.

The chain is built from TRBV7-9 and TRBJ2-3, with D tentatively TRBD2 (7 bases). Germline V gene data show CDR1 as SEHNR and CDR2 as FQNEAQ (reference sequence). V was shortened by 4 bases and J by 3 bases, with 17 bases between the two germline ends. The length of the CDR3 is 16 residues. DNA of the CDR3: TGTGCCAGCAGCTGGGGGGGCGCCGGAAGTACAGATACGCAGTATTTT. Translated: CASSWGGAGSTDTQYF. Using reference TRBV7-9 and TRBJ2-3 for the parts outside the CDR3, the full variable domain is DTGVSQNPRHKITKRGQNVTFRCDPISEHNRLYWYRQTLGQGPEFLTYFQNEAQLEKSRLLSDRFSAERPKGSFSTLEIQRTEQGDSAMYLCASSWGGAGSTDTQYFGPGTRLTVL.

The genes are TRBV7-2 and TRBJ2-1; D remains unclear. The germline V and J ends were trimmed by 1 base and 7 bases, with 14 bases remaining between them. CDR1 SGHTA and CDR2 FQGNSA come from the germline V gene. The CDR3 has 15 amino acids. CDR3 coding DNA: TGTGCCAGCAGCTTAGTGAGTACTACGTGGAATGAGCAGTTCTTC. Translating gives CASSLVSTTWNEQFF.